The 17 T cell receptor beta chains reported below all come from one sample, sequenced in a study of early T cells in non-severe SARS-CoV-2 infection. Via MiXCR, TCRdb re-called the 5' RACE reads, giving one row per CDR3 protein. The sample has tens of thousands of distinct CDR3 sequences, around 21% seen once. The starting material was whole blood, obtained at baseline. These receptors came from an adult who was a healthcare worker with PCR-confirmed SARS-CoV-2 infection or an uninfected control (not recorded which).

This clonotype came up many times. Written as DNA, the CDR3 is TGTGCCACCAGGCGGGCTCCCACAACGGACGGTAGCGGCGAGACCCAGTACTTC. Amino acids: CATRRAPTTDGSGETQYF. V and J are TRBV6-6 and TRBJ2-5; D may be TRBD2 (6 bases). V lost 10 bases and J lost 5, with 32 bases in between. Germline V gives CDR1 MNHNY, CDR2 SVGAGI (reference sequence). The CDR3 sequence is 18 residues long.

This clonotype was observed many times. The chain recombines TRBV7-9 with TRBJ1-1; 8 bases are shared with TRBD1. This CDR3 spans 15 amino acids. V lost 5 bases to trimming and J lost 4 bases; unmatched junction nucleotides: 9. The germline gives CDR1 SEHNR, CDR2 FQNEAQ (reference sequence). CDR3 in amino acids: CASSPRTGMITEAFF. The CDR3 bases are TGTGCCAGCAGCCCGCGGACAGGGATGATCACTGAAGCTTTCTTT.

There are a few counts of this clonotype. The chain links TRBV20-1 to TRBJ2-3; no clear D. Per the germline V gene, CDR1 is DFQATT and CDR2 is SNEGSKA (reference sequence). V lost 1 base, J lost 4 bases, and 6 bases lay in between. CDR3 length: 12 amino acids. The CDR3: CSARAKADTQYF. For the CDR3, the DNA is TGCAGTGCTAGAGCCAAGGCAGATACGCAGTATTTT.

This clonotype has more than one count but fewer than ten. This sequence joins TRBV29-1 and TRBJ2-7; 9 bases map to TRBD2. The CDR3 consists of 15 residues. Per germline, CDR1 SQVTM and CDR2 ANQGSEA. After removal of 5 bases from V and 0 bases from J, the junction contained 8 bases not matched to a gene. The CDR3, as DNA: TGCAGCGTTCTCCTTCGGCGGGGGGGCTCCTACGAGCAGTACTTC. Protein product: CSVLLRRGGSYEQYF.

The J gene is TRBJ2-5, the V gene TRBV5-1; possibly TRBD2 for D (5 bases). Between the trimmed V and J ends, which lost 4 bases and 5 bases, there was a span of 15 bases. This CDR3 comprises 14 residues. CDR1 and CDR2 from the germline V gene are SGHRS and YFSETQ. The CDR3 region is CASSESGIQETQYF. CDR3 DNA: TGCGCCAGCAGCGAATCCGGGATACAGGAGACCCAGTACTTC.

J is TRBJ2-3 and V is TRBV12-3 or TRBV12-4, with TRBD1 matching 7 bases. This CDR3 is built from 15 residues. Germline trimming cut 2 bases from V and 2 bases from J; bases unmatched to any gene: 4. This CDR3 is CASSLSGQYTDTQYF. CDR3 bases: TGTGCCAGCAGTTTATCGGGACAGTACACAGATACGCAGTATTTT.

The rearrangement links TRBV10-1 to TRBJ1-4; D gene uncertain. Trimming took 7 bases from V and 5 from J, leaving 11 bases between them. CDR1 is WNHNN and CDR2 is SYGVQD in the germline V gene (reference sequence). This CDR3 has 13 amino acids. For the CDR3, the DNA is TGCGCCAGCAAGTGGCGGCTGAATGAAAAACTGTTTTTT. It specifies CASKWRLNEKLFF.

The CDR3 reads CASSYYEEQYF. In DNA, the CDR3 is TGTGCCAGCAGTTATTATGAGGAGCAGTACTTC. The genes are TRBV12-3 or TRBV12-4 and TRBJ2-7; D is unclear. V was trimmed by 4 bases and J by 7 bases, leaving 8 bases between them. CDR3 size: 11 residues.

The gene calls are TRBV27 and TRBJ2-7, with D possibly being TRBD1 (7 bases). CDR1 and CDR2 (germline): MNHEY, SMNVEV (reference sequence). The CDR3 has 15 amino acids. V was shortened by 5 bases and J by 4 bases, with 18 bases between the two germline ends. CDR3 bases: TGTGCCAGCAGTCTGGAGGGACAGTCATCTTACGAGCAGTACTTC. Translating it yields CASSLEGQSSYEQYF.

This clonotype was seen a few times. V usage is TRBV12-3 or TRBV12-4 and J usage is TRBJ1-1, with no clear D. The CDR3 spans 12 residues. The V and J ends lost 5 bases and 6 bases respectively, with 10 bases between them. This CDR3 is CASSRRVAEAFF. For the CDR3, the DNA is TGTGCCAGCAGTCGAAGGGTGGCTGAAGCTTTCTTT.

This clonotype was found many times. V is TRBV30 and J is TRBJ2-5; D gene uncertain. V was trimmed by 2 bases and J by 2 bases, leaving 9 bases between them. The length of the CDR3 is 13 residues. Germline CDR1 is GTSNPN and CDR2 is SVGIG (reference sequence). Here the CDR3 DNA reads TGTGCCTGGAGTTCCCAGCTACAAGAGACCCAGTACTTC. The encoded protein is CAWSSQLQETQYF.

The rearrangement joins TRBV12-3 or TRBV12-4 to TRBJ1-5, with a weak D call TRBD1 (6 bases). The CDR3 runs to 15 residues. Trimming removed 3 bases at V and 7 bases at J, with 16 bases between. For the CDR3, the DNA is TGTGCCAGCAGTTTTGAGCTGGGGGCAGGACAGCCCCAGCATTTT. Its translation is CASSFELGAGQPQHF.

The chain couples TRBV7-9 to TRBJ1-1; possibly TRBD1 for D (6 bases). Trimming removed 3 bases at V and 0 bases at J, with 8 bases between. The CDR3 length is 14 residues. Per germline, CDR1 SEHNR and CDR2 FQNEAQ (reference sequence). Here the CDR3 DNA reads TGTGCCAGCAGCTTGGGGGCCCTGAACACTGAAGCTTTCTTT. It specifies CASSLGALNTEAFF.

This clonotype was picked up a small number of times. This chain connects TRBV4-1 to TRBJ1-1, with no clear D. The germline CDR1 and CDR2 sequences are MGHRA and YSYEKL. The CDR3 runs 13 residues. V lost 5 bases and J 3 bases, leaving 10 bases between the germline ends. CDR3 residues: CASSARVDTEAFF. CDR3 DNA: TGCGCCAGCAGCGCTCGGGTGGACACTGAAGCTTTCTTT.

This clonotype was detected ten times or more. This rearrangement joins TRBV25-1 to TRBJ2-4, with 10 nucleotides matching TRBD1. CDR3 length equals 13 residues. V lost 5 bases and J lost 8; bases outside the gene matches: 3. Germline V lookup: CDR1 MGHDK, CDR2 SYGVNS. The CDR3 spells CASSPTGGYIQYF. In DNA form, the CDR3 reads TGTGCCAGCAGTCCGACAGGGGGCTACATTCAGTACTTC.

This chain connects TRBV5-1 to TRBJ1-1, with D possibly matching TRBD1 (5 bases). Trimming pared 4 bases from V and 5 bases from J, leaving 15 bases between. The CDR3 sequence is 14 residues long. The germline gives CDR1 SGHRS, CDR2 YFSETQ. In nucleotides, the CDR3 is TGCGCCAGCAGCCCGGGCGGGGGGAGGACTGAAGCTTTCTTT. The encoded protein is CASSPGGGRTEAFF.

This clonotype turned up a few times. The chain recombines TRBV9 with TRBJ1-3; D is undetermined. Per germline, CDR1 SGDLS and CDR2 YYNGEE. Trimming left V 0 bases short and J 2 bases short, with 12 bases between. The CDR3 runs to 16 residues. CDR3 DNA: TGTGCCAGCAGCGTAGAAACCCTGCGAACTGGAAACACCATATATTTT. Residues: CASSVETLRTGNTIYF.